This T cell receptor (beta chain) was obtained from a study of cytomegalovirus exposure and HLA in healthy donors. Study results and limitations: After further analysis at a later stage, 17,000 or so TCR beta sequences were associated with HLA alleles at 0.05 false discovery rate. While the bulk of TCR sequences proved rare, some public TCRs turned up in many donors.

Use of 60 Vbeta and 13 Jbeta primers characterized the PCR. Method: immunoSEQ multiplex PCR; TCRdb's copy keeps in-frame clones and lacks some. The table shows over 100,000 clones, with roughly 66% occurring only once. Germline CDR1 reads SGHDT; CDR2 reads YYEEEE. This CDR3 region has 15 residues. With 1 base removed from V and 3 bases from J, the gap between germline ends came to 13 bases. This clone was detected only once. The target antigen is unknown. The chain uses TRBV5-6 and TRBJ1-2; weak D call: TRBD1 (5 bases). The clonotype originates from a young woman in good health and CMV-seronegative. The sample was PBMCs. The CDR3 DNA is TGTGCCAGCAGCTTGCGGGGGGGGATTGACTATGGCTACACCTTC. Protein sequence: CASSLRGGIDYGYTF.